This record concerns one T cell receptor beta chain sequence. PCR amplification relied on 60 Vbeta primers (plus 13 Jbeta primers). Clones were sequenced by immunoSEQ multiplex PCR, and TCRdb holds only the in-frame ones, with some missing. The sample carries around 170,000 clones, approximately 81% recorded once. This sample was taken from a study of cytomegalovirus exposure and HLA in healthy donors. From germline, CDR1 is SEHNR and CDR2 FQNEAQ (reference sequence). The V end lost 5 bases, the J end lost 4 bases, and 14 bases lay between the germline ends. The CDR3 covers 14 residues. Sequenced input: PBMCs. The origin of this receptor is a man aged 45-60 years in good health and CMV-seronegative. This sequence joins TRBV7-9 and TRBJ1-2; D is uncertain. As DNA, the CDR3 is TGTGCCAGCAGCCCCAGAGCGCCTACCTATGGCTACACCTTC. It is translated as CASSPRAPTYGYTF.